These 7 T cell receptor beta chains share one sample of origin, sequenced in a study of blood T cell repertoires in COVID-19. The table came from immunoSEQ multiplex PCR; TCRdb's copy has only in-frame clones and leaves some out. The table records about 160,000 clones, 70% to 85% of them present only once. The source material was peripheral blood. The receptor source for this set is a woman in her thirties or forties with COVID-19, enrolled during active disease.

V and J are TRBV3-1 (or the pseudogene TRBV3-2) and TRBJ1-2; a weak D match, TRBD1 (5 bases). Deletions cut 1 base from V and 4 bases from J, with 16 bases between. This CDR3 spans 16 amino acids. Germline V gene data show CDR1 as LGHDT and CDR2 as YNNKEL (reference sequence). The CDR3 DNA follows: TGTGCCAGCAGCCAAGTAAGCGGGGGGGGAACCTATGGCTACACCTTC. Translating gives CASSQVSGGGTYGYTF.

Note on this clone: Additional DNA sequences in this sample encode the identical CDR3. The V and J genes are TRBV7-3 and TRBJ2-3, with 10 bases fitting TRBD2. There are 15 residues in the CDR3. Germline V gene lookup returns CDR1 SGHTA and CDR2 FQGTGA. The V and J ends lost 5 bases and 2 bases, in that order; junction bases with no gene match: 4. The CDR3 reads CASSQSGGATDTQYF. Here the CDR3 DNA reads TGTGCCAGCAGCCAAAGCGGGGGGGCCACAGATACGCAGTATTTT. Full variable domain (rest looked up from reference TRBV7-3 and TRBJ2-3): GAGVSQTPSNKVTEKGKYVELRCDPISGHTALYWYRQSLGQGPEFLIYFQGTGAADDSGLPNDRFFAVRPEGSVSTLKIQRTERGDSAVYLCASSQSGGATDTQYFGPGTRLTVL.

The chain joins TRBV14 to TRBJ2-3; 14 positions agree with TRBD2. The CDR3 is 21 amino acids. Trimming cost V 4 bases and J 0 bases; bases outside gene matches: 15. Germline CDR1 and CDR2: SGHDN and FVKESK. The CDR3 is CASSPKTPTSGRGSSTDTQYF. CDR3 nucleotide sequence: TGTGCCAGCAGCCCGAAAACCCCGACTAGCGGGAGGGGTTCTAGCACAGATACGCAGTATTTT.

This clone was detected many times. This chain's CDR3 is CASSYRGQGANYGYTF. In nucleotides, the CDR3 is TGTGCCAGCAGTTACAGGGGGCAGGGAGCTAACTATGGCTACACCTTC. The V and J genes are TRBV6-5 and TRBJ1-2; 7 nucleotides align to TRBD1. Germline V lookup: CDR1 MNHEY, CDR2 SVGAGI. This CDR3 spans 16 amino acids. V was pared by 2 bases and J by 0 bases, with 6 bases of the junction left unmatched.

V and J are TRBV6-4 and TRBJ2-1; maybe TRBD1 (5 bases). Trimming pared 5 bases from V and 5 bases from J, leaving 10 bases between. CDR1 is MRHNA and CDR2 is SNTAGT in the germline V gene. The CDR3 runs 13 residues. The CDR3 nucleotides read TGTGCCAGCAGTCCTACAGGAAACAATGAGCAGTTCTTC. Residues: CASSPTGNNEQFF.

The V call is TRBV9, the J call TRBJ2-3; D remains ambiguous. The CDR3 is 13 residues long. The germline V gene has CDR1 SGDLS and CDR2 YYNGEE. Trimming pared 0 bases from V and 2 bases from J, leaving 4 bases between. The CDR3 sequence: CASSVALTDTQYF. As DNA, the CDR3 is TGTGCCAGCAGCGTAGCCCTCACAGATACGCAGTATTTT.

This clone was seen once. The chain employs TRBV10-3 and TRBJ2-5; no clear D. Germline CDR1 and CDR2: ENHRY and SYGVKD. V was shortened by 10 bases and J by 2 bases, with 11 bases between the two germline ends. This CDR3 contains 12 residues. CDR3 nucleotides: TGTGCCACTGCGACTGCACAAGAGACCCAGTACTTC. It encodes CATATAQETQYF.